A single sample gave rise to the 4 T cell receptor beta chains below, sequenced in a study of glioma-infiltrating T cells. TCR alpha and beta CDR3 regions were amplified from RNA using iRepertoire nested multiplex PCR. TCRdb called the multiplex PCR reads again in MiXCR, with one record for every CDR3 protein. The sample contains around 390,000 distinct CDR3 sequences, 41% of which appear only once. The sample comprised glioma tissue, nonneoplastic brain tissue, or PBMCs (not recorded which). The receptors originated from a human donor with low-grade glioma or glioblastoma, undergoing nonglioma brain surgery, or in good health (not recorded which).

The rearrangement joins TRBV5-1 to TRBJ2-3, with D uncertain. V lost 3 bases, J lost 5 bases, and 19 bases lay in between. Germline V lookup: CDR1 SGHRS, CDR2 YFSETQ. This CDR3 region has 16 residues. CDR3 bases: TGCGCCAGCAGCTGGACGCCCTCGAGGAGCCTAGATACGCAGTATTTT. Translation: CASSWTPSRSLDTQYF.

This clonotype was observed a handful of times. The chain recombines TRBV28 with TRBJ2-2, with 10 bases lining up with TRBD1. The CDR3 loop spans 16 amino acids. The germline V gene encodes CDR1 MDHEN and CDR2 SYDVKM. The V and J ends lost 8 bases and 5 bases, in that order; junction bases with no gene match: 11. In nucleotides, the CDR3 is TGTGCCAGCTGGGACAGGGGCAAACTGGTAACCGGGGAGCTGTTTTTT. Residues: CASWDRGKLVTGELFF.

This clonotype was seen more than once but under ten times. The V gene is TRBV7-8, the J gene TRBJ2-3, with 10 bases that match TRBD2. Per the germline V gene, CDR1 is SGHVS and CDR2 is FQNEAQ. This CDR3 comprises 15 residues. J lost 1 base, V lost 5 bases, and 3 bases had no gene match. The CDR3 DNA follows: TGTGCCAGCAGCGGTGGACTAGCGGGCACAGATACGCAGTATTTT. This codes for CASSGGLAGTDTQYF.

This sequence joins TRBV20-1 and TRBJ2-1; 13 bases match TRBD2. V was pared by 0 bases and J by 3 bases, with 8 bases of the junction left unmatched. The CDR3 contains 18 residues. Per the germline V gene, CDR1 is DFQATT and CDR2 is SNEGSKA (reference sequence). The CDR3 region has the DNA TGCAGTGCTAGAGATCGGGGGGGACTAGCGGGGTTCTACAATGAGCAGTTCTTC. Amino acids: CSARDRGGLAGFYNEQFF.